The entry below describes one T cell receptor (beta chain). As yet, its antigen is unknown. The sample originates from a study of identical twins. General study results and limits: Beta out-of-frame sequences showed weaker excess sharing between twins. Among out-of-frame alpha sequences shared by twins, low generation probability occurred in excess. Fewer insertions were carried by abundant cord blood beta clonotypes, but none was seen in memory repertoires.

TCRdb independently ran MiXCR on the 5' RACE reads; one entry per CDR3 protein. This repertoire shows around 480,000 distinct CDR3 sequences, roughly an eighth found once; its top ten account for more than 0.8%. The CDR3 spans 16 residues. The V end lost 4 bases, the J end lost 1 base, and 17 bases lay between the germline ends. CDR1 and CDR2 (germline): SGHNT, YYREEE (reference sequence). The same sample was also studied in work on yellow fever vaccine responses in identical twins.

Source material: CD4+ T cells sorted from blood. This sequence joins TRBV5-4 and TRBJ1-2; a weak D match, TRBD1 (6 bases). The origin of this receptor is a woman between 18 and 30 years old in good health. The CDR3 nucleotides are TGTGCCAGCAGCCGGTTCACAGGGCAATTTAACTATGGCTACACCTTC. This codes for CASSRFTGQFNYGYTF.